What follows is one T cell receptor (beta chain) and its context. Its antigen remains unidentified. This sample stems from a study of CD8 T cells in Susac syndrome. The study sequenced TCR beta in blood CD8+ and CD4+ T cells. Study-wide results and caveats: The study conceded that its TCR sequencing and HLA analysis involved relatively few individuals. CD8+ clonal expansion in Susac peaked in TEMRA cells and active patients.

Trimming cost V 5 bases and J 3 bases; bases outside gene matches: 8. Germline V gives CDR1 SEHNR, CDR2 FQNEAQ (reference sequence). This CDR3 is built from 15 residues. An input of roughly 0.5 to 1 ug of RNA was subjected to reverse transcription using random hexamers. The TCR beta CDR3 was amplified by immunoSEQ multiplex PCR across 54 Vbeta, 13 Jbeta. MiXCR, applied by TCRdb to the immunoSEQ multiplex PCR reads, yields one record per CDR3 protein. The data contain some 140,000 distinct CDR3 sequences, 85% to 95% of them singletons. The sequence derives from a human donor with Susac syndrome. This rearrangement joins TRBV7-9 to TRBJ2-7, with 9 bases that match TRBD1. Sequencing was performed on CD8+ T cells from PBMCs. CDR3 DNA sequence: TGTGCCAGCAGCGCTACAGGGGGCAGGGGCTACGAGCAGTACTTC. Translated, it gives CASSATGGRGYEQYF.